This entry concerns a single T cell receptor beta chain. No antigen is known for it. In germline, CDR1 is MNHEY, CDR2 SMNVEV (reference sequence). The V end was cut by 3 bases, the J end by 3 bases, with 12 bases between. This CDR3 has 15 residues. The PCR used 60 Vbeta and 13 Jbeta primers. Profiling relied on immunoSEQ multiplex PCR, and the TCRdb table lists in-frame clones only, not all of them. Here the sample spans about 190,000 clones, over 70% being singletons. The record originates from a study of cytomegalovirus exposure and HLA in healthy donors. The overall study: From donors who were HLA-typed, an early data release held around 85 million unique TCRs.

Study results and limitations: Per a prior analysis, the majority of TCR beta V segments were productive roughly 87% or roughly 30% of the time. HLA-A and HLA-B allele assignments for most subjects were reportedly predicted accurately using TCR beta sequences. As immune exposure information, only CMV serostatus was available.

The gene calls are TRBV27 and TRBJ2-1, with unresolved D. Sequenced material: PBMCs. The TCR sequence derives from a man in his thirties or forties in good health and CMV-seronegative. For the CDR3, the DNA is TGTGCCAGCAGTTTGCAGGCCGCCGGCTACAATGAGCAGTTCTTC. Protein product: CASSLQAAGYNEQFF.